These 32 T cell receptor beta chains share one sample of origin, sequenced in a study of T cells in Graves' hyperthyroidism and ophthalmopathy. TCR beta CDR3 regions were amplified from RNA. During a first-round RT-PCR of the TCR CDR3, the HTBI primer set was used. TCRdb independently ran MiXCR on the multiplex PCR reads; one entry per CDR3 protein. The sample includes approximately 330,000 distinct CDR3 sequences, about 13% of them seen just once. The specimen was blood. Receptors originate from a woman between 35 and 50 years old with Graves' ophthalmopathy.

This clonotype was detected only a few times. J is TRBJ2-3 and V is TRBV3-1; 7 bases map to TRBD2. The V segment lost 4 bases and the J segment 0 bases; nucleotides outside the gene matches: 7. CDR3 size: 16 residues. The germline gives CDR1 LGHDT, CDR2 YNNKEL (reference sequence). The CDR3 here is CASSPLAEYSTDTQYF. CDR3 nucleotides: TGTGCCAGCAGCCCCCTAGCGGAATATAGCACAGATACGCAGTATTTT.

The gene calls are TRBV12-3 or TRBV12-4 and TRBJ1-6, with D hard to call. The CDR3 covers 13 residues. Trimming cost V 5 bases and J 4 bases, with 6 bases left between them. Written as DNA, the CDR3 is TGTGCCAGCAGTCACAGATATAATTCACCCCTCCACTTT. Encoded protein: CASSHRYNSPLHF.

This clonotype was counted at least ten times. The chain combines TRBV20-1 with TRBJ2-1, with 8 bases that match TRBD2. This CDR3 region has 14 residues. Germline CDR1 is DFQATT and CDR2 is SNEGSKA (reference sequence). V was clipped by 4 bases and J by 0 bases; unmatched bases: 2. The CDR3 spells CSANGGASYNEQFF. CDR3 bases: TGCAGTGCTAACGGGGGGGCCTCCTACAATGAGCAGTTCTTC.

This clonotype has a handful of counts. The V and J genes are TRBV12-3 or TRBV12-4 and TRBJ2-6; 10 bases fit TRBD1. There are 21 residues in the CDR3. Losses at the gene ends were 5 bases for V and 0 bases for J; bases not matched to a gene: 16. The CDR3 bases are TGTGCCAGCAGTCACCACTACCCGGGACAGGGGCCCAGCTCTGGGGCCAACGTCCTGACTTTC. It specifies CASSHHYPGQGPSSGANVLTF.

Note on this clonotype: A much larger clone lies a single base off, so this may be a read error. As the CDR3 is not closed by the conserved phenylalanine or tryptophan, this likely results from a read error. The genes are TRBV27 and TRBJ2-1, with unresolved D. The V and J ends lost 3 bases and 5 bases respectively, with 8 bases between them. Per germline, CDR1 MNHEY and CDR2 SMNVEV (reference sequence). The CDR3 sequence is 13 residues long. The CDR3 DNA is TGTGCCAGCAGTTTTCCCGAGAACAATGAGCAGTTCTCC. It codes for CASSFPENNEQFS.

This clonotype was seen many times. The chain joins TRBV12-3 or TRBV12-4 to TRBJ1-4; 7 positions match TRBD1. With 1 base clipped from V and 8 bases from J, the junction kept 16 bases outside the gene matches. CDR3 size: 18 residues. Written as DNA, the CDR3 is TGTGCCAGCAGTTTAGGGGGTATTGAGACAGGGAGGAACGAAAAACTGTTTTTT. Protein: CASSLGGIETGRNEKLFF.

This clonotype turned up a few times. A much larger clone differs by one base, so this may be a read error. The gene calls are TRBV6-1 and TRBJ1-5, with D unclear. Germline V lookup: CDR1 MNHNS, CDR2 SASEGT. The CDR3 contains 14 residues. The CDR3 here is CTSSGYDGSGPQHF. DNA of the CDR3: TGTACCAGCAGTGGTTACGACGGGTCAGGGCCCCAGCATTTT.

This chain joins TRBV13 and TRBJ2-1; perhaps TRBD2 as D (6 bases). V lost 4 bases to trimming and J lost 5 bases, with 27 bases between them. This CDR3 contains 19 residues. Germline values: CDR1 PRHDT, CDR2 FYEKMQ (reference sequence). The CDR3 is CASSSYWRGSMTTHNEQFF. The CDR3 nucleotides are TGTGCCAGCAGCTCCTATTGGAGGGGAAGTATGACCACCCACAATGAGCAGTTCTTC.

There are many counts of this clonotype. The chain employs TRBV11-2 and TRBJ2-3, with D tentatively TRBD1 or TRBD2 (6 bases each). The CDR3 runs 16 residues. Germline lookup yields CDR1 SGHAT and CDR2 FQNNGV. V lost 5 bases and J 4 bases, leaving 19 bases between the germline ends. The CDR3 here is CASSVQGYASADTQYF. CDR3 sequence (DNA): TGTGCCAGCAGCGTCCAGGGGTACGCTAGCGCAGATACGCAGTATTTT. Using reference TRBV11-2 and TRBJ2-3 for the parts outside the CDR3, the full variable domain is EAGVAQSPRYKIIEKRQSVAFWCNPISGHATLYWYQQILGQGPKLLIQFQNNGVVDDSQLPKDRFSAERLKGVDSTLKIQPAKLEDSAVYLCASSVQGYASADTQYFGPGTRLTVL.

This clonotype was counted at least ten times. This rearrangement joins TRBV20-1 to TRBJ2-1, with 11 positions matching TRBD1. The CDR3 consists of 13 residues. Germline V lookup: CDR1 DFQATT, CDR2 SNEGSKA (reference sequence). J lost 7 bases, V lost 6 bases, and 5 bases had no gene match. In DNA form, the CDR3 reads TGCAGTGCCCGGACAGGGGGCAGAAATGAGCAGTTCTTC. It encodes CSARTGGRNEQFF.

This clonotype showed up just a few times. The rearrangement uses TRBV7-8 and TRBJ2-1; 11 nucleotides agree with TRBD2. CDR1 is SGHVS, CDR2 FQNEAQ, per germline. This CDR3 has 16 residues. Trimming took 5 bases from V and 4 from J; bases not matched to a gene: 7. CDR3 loop: CASSPRGLAEYNEQFF. The CDR3 nucleotides are TGTGCCAGCAGCCCAAGGGGACTAGCGGAGTACAATGAGCAGTTCTTC.

This clonotype was recorded many times. This chain links TRBV28 with TRBJ1-6; no reliable D call. Germline CDR1 MDHEN, CDR2 SYDVKM. The CDR3 sequence is 16 residues long. The ends were cut back, 6 bases at V and 0 bases at J, with 12 bases in the middle. CDR3 in DNA: TGTGCCAGCAGCAGGTCCCTTAGCTCCTATAATTCACCCCTCCACTTT. It yields the protein CASSRSLSSYNSPLHF.

In this sample, this clonotype turned up a few times. The chain carries TRBV24-1 and TRBJ1-5; a possible D gene is TRBD1 (6 bases). The CDR3 is 17 amino acids. Germline CDR1 is KGHDR and CDR2 is SFDVKD. Deletions cut 2 bases from V and 5 bases from J, with 18 bases between. Here the CDR3 DNA reads TGTGCCACCAGTGATTCCTCCCGGGGGCGTTGGGATCAGCCCCAGCATTTT. It specifies CATSDSSRGRWDQPQHF.

The V call is TRBV15, the J call TRBJ1-4, with 11 bases lining up with TRBD1. The CDR3 totals 15 residues. Germline loops: CDR1 LNHNV, CDR2 YYDKDF (reference sequence). V lost 5 bases to trimming and J lost 7 bases; unmatched junction nucleotides: 6. The chain's CDR3 is CATSGQGASSEKLFF. The DNA of the CDR3 is TGTGCCACCAGCGGACAGGGGGCTTCTAGTGAAAAACTGTTTTTT.

This clonotype was recorded many times. The V call is TRBV10-3, the J call TRBJ1-1; D is undetermined. V lost 4 bases and J lost 11, with 11 bases in between. This CDR3 has 11 amino acids. Germline V gene sequence: CDR1 ENHRY, CDR2 SYGVKD. The CDR3 reads CAISGHLGAFF. In nucleotides, the CDR3 is TGTGCCATCAGTGGCCATCTGGGGGCTTTCTTT.

This clonotype was found many times. The chain carries TRBV28 and TRBJ2-7; no reliable D call. The germline gives CDR1 MDHEN, CDR2 SYDVKM. Trimming shortened V by 1 base and J by 4 bases, and 5 bases separated the two germline ends. The CDR3 runs to 12 residues. The CDR3, as DNA: TGTGCCAGCAGTTTATCCAAATACGAGCAGTACTTC. As protein: CASSLSKYEQYF.

This clonotype was counted a few times. The chain employs TRBV7-9 and TRBJ1-1; the match to TRBD1 covers 9 bases. Looked up from germline, CDR1 is SEHNR and CDR2 is FQNEAQ (reference sequence). The CDR3 sequence is 15 residues long. The V and J ends lost 5 bases and 6 bases, in that order; junction bases with no gene match: 10. The CDR3 sequence: CASSRFRDRDPEAFF. The CDR3, as DNA: TGTGCCAGCAGCAGGTTCCGGGACAGGGACCCTGAAGCTTTCTTT.

This chain links TRBV7-8 with TRBJ1-1, with TRBD1 matching 8 bases. The trim removed 2 bases at V and 4 bases at J, leaving 9 bases unmatched. The CDR3 is made up of 16 amino acids. CDR1 is SGHVS and CDR2 is FQNEAQ in the germline V gene. The CDR3 here is CASSLTRDRYPTEAFF. For the CDR3, the DNA is TGTGCCAGCAGCTTAACCCGGGACAGGTATCCCACTGAAGCTTTCTTT. Full variable domain (rest looked up from reference TRBV7-8 and TRBJ1-1): GAGVSQSPRYKVAKRGQDVALRCDPISGHVSLFWYQQALGQGPEFLTYFQNEAQLDKSGLPSDRFFAERPEGSVSTLKIQRTQQEDSAVYLCASSLTRDRYPTEAFFGQGTRLTVV.

This clonotype was recorded at least ten times. J is TRBJ2-5 and V is TRBV29-1; the D gene is possibly TRBD2 (8 bases). V was shortened by 1 base and J by 5 bases, with 23 bases between the two germline ends. CDR1 and CDR2 (germline): SQVTM, ANQGSEA. The CDR3 length is 17 residues. The CDR3 region is CSVEAGGETGWLETQYF. CDR3 sequence (DNA): TGCAGCGTTGAAGCCGGGGGGGAGACAGGGTGGTTGGAGACCCAGTACTTC.

This clonotype was found once. V gene TRBV29-1 combines with J gene TRBJ2-5; 8 bases fit TRBD2. J was trimmed by 1 base and V by 3 bases; bases with no gene match: 4. Per germline, CDR1 SQVTM and CDR2 ANQGSEA. The CDR3 is 14 amino acids. This chain's CDR3 is CSVEPRGGQETQYF. For the CDR3, the DNA is TGCAGCGTTGAGCCTCGGGGGGGCCAAGAGACCCAGTACTTC. Full variable domain (remainder filled in from reference TRBV29-1 and TRBJ2-5): SAVISQKPSRDICQRGTSLTIQCQVDSQVTMMFWYRQQPGQSLTLIATANQGSEATYESGFVIDKFPISRPNLTFSTLTVSNMSPEDSSIYLCSVEPRGGQETQYFGPGTRLLVL.

This clonotype was picked up many times. The rearrangement joins TRBV5-1 to TRBJ1-5; a possible D gene is TRBD1 (5 bases). Between the trimmed V and J ends, which lost 0 bases and 5 bases, there was a span of 12 bases. The CDR3 runs to 15 residues. Germline CDR1 SGHRS, CDR2 YFSETQ. CDR3 coding DNA: TGCGCCAGCAGCTTGGAGGGGTATCTAGATCAGCCCCAGCATTTT. This gives the protein CASSLEGYLDQPQHF.

This clonotype has ten or more counts. The V and J genes are TRBV28 and TRBJ2-7; a weak D match, TRBD2 (6 bases). Germline V gene lookup returns CDR1 MDHEN and CDR2 SYDVKM. The CDR3 extends over 12 amino acids. Trimming shortened V by 11 bases and J by 3 bases, and 14 bases separated the two germline ends. The DNA for the CDR3 is TGTGCCTCGTCGGGAGTGGTCTACGAGCAGTACTTC. It encodes CASSGVVYEQYF.

This clonotype occurred many times. This sequence joins TRBV6-5 and TRBJ1-1; no clear D. Germline V lookup: CDR1 MNHEY, CDR2 SVGAGI. V lost 2 bases, J lost 4 bases, and 14 bases lay in between. This CDR3 comprises 15 residues. This chain's CDR3 is CASSYVRGGSTEAFF. Here the CDR3 DNA reads TGTGCCAGCAGTTACGTCCGGGGAGGCAGCACTGAAGCTTTCTTT.

The chain couples TRBV19 to TRBJ1-1, with D tentatively TRBD1 (6 bases). V was cut by 5 bases and J by 10 bases, with 20 bases left in between. Looked up from germline, CDR1 is LNHDA and CDR2 is SQIVND (reference sequence). This CDR3 is built from 14 residues. The CDR3 DNA reads as TGTGCCAGTAGTGCCAACAGGGAAAAATCCGCAGCTTTCTTT. It is translated as CASSANREKSAAFF.

This clonotype has at least ten counts. V gene TRBV6-6 combines with J gene TRBJ1-2, with no clear D. Trimming took 0 bases from V and 7 from J, leaving 21 bases between them. Germline-derived CDR1 and CDR2 are MNHNY and SVGAGI (reference sequence). The CDR3 runs to 17 residues. CDR3 sequence reads: CASSYSISGQSVRGYTF. In DNA, the CDR3 is TGTGCCAGCAGTTACTCGATATCTGGGCAGAGTGTCCGTGGCTACACCTTC.

This clonotype has ten or more counts. The gene calls are TRBV7-9 and TRBJ2-1; perhaps TRBD2 as D (6 bases). In germline, CDR1 is SEHNR, CDR2 FQNEAQ (reference sequence). V was shortened by 8 bases and J by 2 bases, with 16 bases between the two germline ends. CDR3 length: 15 amino acids. CDR3 sequence reads: CASHKRSGPYNEQFF. In DNA, the CDR3 is TGTGCCAGCCATAAACGTAGCGGTCCCTACAATGAGCAGTTCTTC.

This clonotype came up many times. The chain has TRBV19 and TRBJ2-3; 8 positions match TRBD2. Germline V lookup: CDR1 LNHDA, CDR2 SQIVND (reference sequence). The V gene end was trimmed by 0 bases and the J gene end by 1 base; junction bases not matched to a gene: 6. The CDR3 is 17 amino acids. The CDR3 here is CASSIEGTGGGTDTQYF. CDR3 bases: TGTGCCAGTAGTATAGAAGGAACGGGAGGGGGCACAGATACGCAGTATTTT.

This clonotype was recorded many times. This chain uses TRBV6-1 with TRBJ1-2; a weak D match, TRBD1 (6 bases). The CDR3 consists of 16 residues. Germline values: CDR1 MNHNS, CDR2 SASEGT. Trimming removed 5 bases at V and 8 bases at J, with 24 bases between. In nucleotides, the CDR3 is TGTGCCAGCAGTTACTTCGGGGGCAGGAAGGGGCGCGGCTACACCTTC. Its translation: CASSYFGGRKGRGYTF.

This clonotype was observed at least ten times. The chain couples TRBV6-2 or TRBV6-3 to TRBJ1-1; TRBD1 matches at 12 bases. With V trimmed by 6 bases and J by 7 bases, 9 bases remained unmatched. The CDR3 totals 15 residues. Germline V CDR1 and CDR2: MNHEY, SVGEGT. CDR3 DNA: TGTGCCAGCAGACATGGGGGGACAGGGGGCAATGAAGCTTTCTTT. It yields the protein CASRHGGTGGNEAFF.

The chain joins TRBV18 to TRBJ2-3, with a weak D call TRBD1 (6 bases). CDR1 is KGHSH, CDR2 LQKENI, per germline. This CDR3 has 15 amino acids. Trimming pared 3 bases from V and 3 bases from J, leaving 13 bases between. CDR3 nucleotides: TGTGCCAGCTCACCCACCAGGGGAAGTACAGATACGCAGTATTTT. Its protein product is CASSPTRGSTDTQYF.

This clonotype was observed many times. The V and J genes are TRBV28 and TRBJ1-2; 8 bases line up with TRBD1. This CDR3 spans 14 amino acids. CDR1 is MDHEN and CDR2 is SYDVKM in the germline V gene. J lost 3 bases, V lost 5 bases, and 5 bases had no gene match. CDR3 sequence: CASSKGQADYGYTF. CDR3 bases: TGTGCCAGCAGTAAGGGACAGGCGGACTATGGCTACACCTTC.

This clonotype was found a few times. The chain has TRBV20-1 and TRBJ2-1; D remains ambiguous. The V gene's germline CDR1 is DFQATT and CDR2 SNEGSKA (reference sequence). This CDR3 has 14 residues. With 2 bases removed from V and 0 bases from J, the gap between germline ends came to 8 bases. CDR3 residues: CSARMDNSYNEQFF. The CDR3 DNA reads TGCAGTGCTAGAATGGATAACTCCTACAATGAGCAGTTCTTC.